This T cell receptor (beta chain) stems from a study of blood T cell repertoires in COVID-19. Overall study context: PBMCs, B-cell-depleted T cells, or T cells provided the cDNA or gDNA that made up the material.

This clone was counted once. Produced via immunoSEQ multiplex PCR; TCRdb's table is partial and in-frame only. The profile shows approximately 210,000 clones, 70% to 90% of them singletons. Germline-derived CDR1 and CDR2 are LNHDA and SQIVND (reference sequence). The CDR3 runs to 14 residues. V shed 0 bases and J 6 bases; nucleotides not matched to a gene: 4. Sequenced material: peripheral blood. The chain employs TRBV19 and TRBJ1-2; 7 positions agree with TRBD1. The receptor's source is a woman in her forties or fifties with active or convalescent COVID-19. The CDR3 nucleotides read TGTGCCAGTAGTATAGACAGGGGGTTCGATGGCTACACCTTC. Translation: CASSIDRGFDGYTF.